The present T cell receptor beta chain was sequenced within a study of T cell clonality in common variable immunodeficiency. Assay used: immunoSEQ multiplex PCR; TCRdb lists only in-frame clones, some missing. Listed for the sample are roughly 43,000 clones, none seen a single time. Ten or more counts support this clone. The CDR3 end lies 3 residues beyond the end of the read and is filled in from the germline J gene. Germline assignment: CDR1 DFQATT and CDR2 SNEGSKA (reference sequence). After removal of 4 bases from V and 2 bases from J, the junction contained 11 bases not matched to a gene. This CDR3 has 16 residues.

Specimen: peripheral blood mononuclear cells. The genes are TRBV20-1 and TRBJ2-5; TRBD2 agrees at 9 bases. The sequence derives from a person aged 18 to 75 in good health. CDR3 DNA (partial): TGCAGTGCTATCACCCCCTCTAGCGGGATACAAGAGACC. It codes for CSAITPSSGIQET. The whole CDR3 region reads CSAITPSSGIQETQYF.